The rows below give T cell receptor beta chains drawn from one sample of a study of identical twins. TCRdb called the 5' RACE reads again in MiXCR, with one record for every CDR3 protein. The table lists some 330,000 distinct CDR3 sequences, roughly 9% of them singletons. Sequenced: naive T cells sorted from blood. The origin of the receptors is a woman aged 45 to 65 in good health. CDR3s include the opening cysteine and the closing phenylalanine or tryptophan. The D gene is left open where the match is weak. Part of the rows lack a size; the others show once, few, many or a class for expanded clones.

j_call clone_size d_call v_call cdr3_aa cdr3_nt
TRBJ1-2 - - TRBV29-1 CSVGDSWGYTF TGCAGCGTGGGGGACTCCTGGGGCTACACCTTC
TRBJ2-3 - TRBD2 TRBV5-6 CASSFYGLADQTDTQYF TGTGCCAGCAGCTTCTATGGACTAGCGGACCAAACGGATACGCAGTATTTT
TRBJ2-7 many - TRBV12-3/TRBV12-4 CASSEDYRSVEQYF TGTGCCAGCAGCGAGGACTACAGGTCGGTCGAGCAGTACTTC
TRBJ2-1 - TRBD2 TRBV12-3/TRBV12-4 CASTAGVPYNEQFF TGTGCCAGCACCGCGGGAGTCCCCTACAATGAGCAGTTCTTC
TRBJ2-5 few TRBD1 TRBV20-1 CSAREDRVYQTQYF TGCAGTGCTAGAGAGGACAGGGTTTACCAGACCCAGTACTTC
TRBJ2-1 many - TRBV6-4 CASRGGRWNEQFF TGTGCCAGCAGGGGAGGTAGGTGGAATGAGCAGTTCTTC
TRBJ2-3 many - TRBV29-1 CSVVLAKTDTQYF TGCAGCGTTGTTTTGGCCAAAACAGATACGCAGTATTTT
TRBJ1-5 few - TRBV29-1 CSVGPGPGQPQHF TGCAGCGTTGGGCCCGGGCCGGGTCAGCCCCAGCATTTT
TRBJ2-2 - - TRBV20-1 CSARVGNTGELFF TGCAGTGCTAGAGTGGGGAACACCGGGGAGCTGTTTTTT
TRBJ2-1 many TRBD2 TRBV20-1 CSVRGGSYNEQFF TGCAGTGTACGGGGCGGGAGCTACAATGAGCAGTTCTTC
TRBJ2-1 many TRBD2 TRBV5-5 CASSLGTSANNEQFF TGTGCCAGCAGCTTAGGGACTAGCGCAAACAATGAGCAGTTCTTC
TRBJ2-6 few - TRBV7-9 CASSPSRFGSSGANVLTF TGTGCCAGCAGCCCCTCCCGCTTTGGCAGCTCTGGGGCCAACGTCCTGACTTTC
TRBJ2-5 - TRBD1 TRBV30 CAYTGTGGQETQYF TGTGCCTATACCGGGACAGGGGGCCAAGAGACCCAGTACTTC
TRBJ1-4 few - TRBV6-5 CASSSLSREKLFF TGTGCCAGCAGTTCCCTGTCCCGCGAAAAACTGTTTTTT
TRBJ1-2 - - TRBV5-1 CASSGTTYGYTF TGCGCCAGCAGCGGGACAACTTATGGCTACACCTTC
TRBJ2-2 many - TRBV12-3/TRBV12-4 CASSFRRGTGELFF TGTGCCAGCAGTTTTCGTAGGGGGACCGGGGAGCTGTTTTTT
TRBJ2-1 many - TRBV29-1 CSVEDPNNEQFF TGCAGCGTTGAAGATCCGAACAATGAGCAGTTCTTC
TRBJ2-7 many - TRBV7-6 CASSLTDSYEQYF TGTGCCAGCAGCTTAACAGACTCCTACGAGCAGTACTTC
TRBJ2-7 - - TRBV27 CASRSNRVAEQYF TGTGCCAGCAGATCCAACCGAGTTGCAGAGCAGTACTTC
TRBJ2-1 few TRBD2 TRBV5-1 CASSVGLAGGPNEQFF TGCGCCAGCAGCGTAGGACTAGCGGGAGGCCCCAATGAGCAGTTCTTC
TRBJ2-5 few TRBD1 TRBV20-1 CSAPTPGGTETQYF TGCAGTGCCCCCACCCCAGGGGGCACAGAGACCCAGTACTTC
TRBJ2-3 few TRBD2 TRBV12-3/TRBV12-4 CASDKREGRTDTQYF TGTGCCAGCGACAAGCGGGAGGGCCGAACAGATACGCAGTATTTT
TRBJ2-7 many - TRBV10-3 CAIKPNPRDEQYF TGTGCCATCAAACCGAACCCCCGTGACGAGCAGTACTTC